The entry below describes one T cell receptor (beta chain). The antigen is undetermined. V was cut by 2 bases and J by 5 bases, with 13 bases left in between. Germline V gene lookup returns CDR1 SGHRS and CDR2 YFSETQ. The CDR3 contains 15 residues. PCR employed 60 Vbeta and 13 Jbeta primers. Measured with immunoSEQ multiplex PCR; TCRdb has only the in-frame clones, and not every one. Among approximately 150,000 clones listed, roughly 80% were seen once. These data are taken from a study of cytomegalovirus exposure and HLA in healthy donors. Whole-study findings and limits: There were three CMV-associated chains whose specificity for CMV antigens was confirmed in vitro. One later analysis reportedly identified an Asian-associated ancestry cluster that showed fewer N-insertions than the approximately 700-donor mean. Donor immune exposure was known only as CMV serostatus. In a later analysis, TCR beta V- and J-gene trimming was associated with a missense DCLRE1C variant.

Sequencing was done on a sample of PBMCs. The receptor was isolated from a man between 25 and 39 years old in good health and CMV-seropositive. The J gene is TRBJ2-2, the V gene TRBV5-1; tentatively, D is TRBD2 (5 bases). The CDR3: CASSFGERVTGELFF. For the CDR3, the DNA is TGCGCCAGCAGCTTCGGGGAAAGGGTGACCGGGGAGCTGTTTTTT.